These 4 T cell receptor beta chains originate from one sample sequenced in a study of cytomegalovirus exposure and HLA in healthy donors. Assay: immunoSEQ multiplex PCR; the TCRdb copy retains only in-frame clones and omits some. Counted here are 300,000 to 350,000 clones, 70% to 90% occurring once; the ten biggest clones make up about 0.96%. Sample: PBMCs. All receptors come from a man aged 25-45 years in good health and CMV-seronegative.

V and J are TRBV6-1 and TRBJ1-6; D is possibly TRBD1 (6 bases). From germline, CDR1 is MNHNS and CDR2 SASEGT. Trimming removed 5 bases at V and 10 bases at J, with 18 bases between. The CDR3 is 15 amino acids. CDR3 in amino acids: CASSTKSYRESPLHF. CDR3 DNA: TGTGCCAGCAGTACGAAAAGTTACAGGGAATCACCCCTCCACTTT.

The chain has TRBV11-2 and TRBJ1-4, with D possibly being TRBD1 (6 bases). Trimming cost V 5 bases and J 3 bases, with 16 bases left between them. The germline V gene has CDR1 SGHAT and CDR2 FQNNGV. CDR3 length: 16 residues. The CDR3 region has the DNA TGTGCCAGCAGCACCCGATGGGAGGGGGCTAATGAAAAACTGTTTTTT. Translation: CASSTRWEGANEKLFF.

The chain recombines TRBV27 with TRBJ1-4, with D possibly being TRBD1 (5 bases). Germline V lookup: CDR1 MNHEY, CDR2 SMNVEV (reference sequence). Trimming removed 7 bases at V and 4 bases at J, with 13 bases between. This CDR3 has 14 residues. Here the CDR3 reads CASTQWGLNEKLFF. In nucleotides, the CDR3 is TGTGCCAGCACCCAGTGGGGCCTTAATGAAAAACTGTTTTTT.

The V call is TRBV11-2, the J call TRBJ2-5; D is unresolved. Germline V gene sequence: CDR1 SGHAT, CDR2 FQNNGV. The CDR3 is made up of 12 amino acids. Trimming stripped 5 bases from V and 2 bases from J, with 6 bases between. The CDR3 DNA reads TGTGCCAGCAGCCCCTTACAAGAGACCCAGTACTTC. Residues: CASSPLQETQYF.